This TCR beta chain was identified during a study of blood T cell repertoires in COVID-19. Overall study context: Samples taken during acute and convalescent COVID-19 were collected in the United States, Italy and Spain.

In the authors' methods: Cell counts per sample came from amplifying reference gene primers. Profiling relied on immunoSEQ multiplex PCR, and the TCRdb table lists in-frame clones only, not all of them. V and J calls and clone size follow that table, whereas D and trimming were derived from the DNA. Of 73,000 or so clones in the sample, roughly 84% were seen once. The CDR3 length is 13 residues. Germline trimming cut 5 bases from V and 7 bases from J; bases unmatched to any gene: 5. V and J are TRBV12-3 or TRBV12-4 and TRBJ1-5, with 7 bases that match TRBD1. Sequencing was done on a sample of peripheral blood. This clonotype was obtained from a woman aged 60-70 years with acute or convalescent COVID-19. CDR3 loop: CASSRQGLQPQHF. The CDR3 coding sequence is TGTGCCAGCAGTAGACAGGGACTGCAGCCCCAGCATTTT.